One sample yielded the 17 T cell receptor beta chains listed below, sequenced in a study of T cells after yellow fever vaccination. MiXCR, applied by TCRdb to the 5' RACE reads, yields one record per CDR3 protein. Here the sample spans around 600,000 distinct CDR3 sequences, 10% to 15% being singletons. The source was PBMCs, collected on the day of the yellow fever booster vaccination. The source is a young man who received the YFV17D yellow fever vaccine.

This clonotype was seen ten or more times. The chain combines TRBV2 with TRBJ1-1, with D unresolved. Germline CDR1 is SNHLY and CDR2 is FYNNEI. CDR3 length: 14 residues. V lost 3 bases and J 1 base, leaving 9 bases between the germline ends. CDR3 protein: CASSDRKTNTEAFF. For the CDR3, the DNA is TGTGCCAGCAGTGACAGGAAAACGAACACTGAAGCTTTCTTT.

The chain links TRBV20-1 to TRBJ2-4, with TRBD1 matching over 10 bases. The CDR3 contains 14 residues. The germline CDR1 and CDR2 sequences are DFQATT and SNEGSKA (reference sequence). The trim removed 6 bases at V and 6 bases at J, leaving 8 bases unmatched. The CDR3 nucleotides are TGCAGTGCCGGGGGAGGGACAGGGGTAAACATTCAGTACTTC. Encoded protein: CSAGGGTGVNIQYF.

This clonotype appeared a few times. V gene TRBV29-1 combines with J gene TRBJ1-2; D unclear. With 4 bases removed from V and 3 bases from J, the gap between germline ends came to 15 bases. CDR3 length: 14 residues. The V gene's germline CDR1 is SQVTM and CDR2 ANQGSEA. CDR3: CSVVEIAADYGYTF. The CDR3 bases are TGCAGCGTTGTCGAGATTGCGGCGGACTATGGCTACACCTTC.

The V gene is TRBV27, the J gene TRBJ2-3; D not resolved. The length of the CDR3 is 15 residues. In germline, CDR1 is MNHEY, CDR2 SMNVEV (reference sequence). V was pared by 3 bases and J by 0 bases, with 10 bases between. The CDR3 bases are TGTGCCAGCAGTTTTCTGGGAAGGAGCACAGATACGCAGTATTTT. Its translation is CASSFLGRSTDTQYF.

V usage is TRBV7-3 and J usage is TRBJ2-1; 8 nucleotides agree with TRBD2. Germline loops: CDR1 SGHTA, CDR2 FQGTGA. V gave up 2 bases and J gave up 4 bases; unmatched junction bases: 7. This CDR3 region has 16 residues. The CDR3, as DNA: TGTGCCAGCAGCTTAGTCCCGACTAGCGCATACAATGAGCAGTTCTTC. This translates into CASSLVPTSAYNEQFF.

As for this clonotype: This clone may be a read error of a much larger clone one base away. The genes are TRBV5-1 and TRBJ1-1; no reliable D call. CDR1 is SGHRS, CDR2 YFSETQ, per germline. V lost 0 bases, J lost 3 bases, and 9 bases lay in between. The CDR3 runs 14 residues. CDR3 in DNA: TGCGCCAGCAGCTTGGTAGGGTGTGACACTGAAGCTTTCTTT. Encoded protein: CASSLVGCDTEAFF.

The chain joins TRBV20-1 to TRBJ2-1; D call uncertain. The CDR3 sequence is 12 residues long. V was cut by 5 bases and J by 6 bases, with 11 bases left in between. CDR1 and CDR2 from the germline V gene are DFQATT and SNEGSKA (reference sequence). CDR3: CSAGYRVNEQFF. The CDR3 DNA is TGCAGTGCTGGGTACAGAGTCAATGAGCAGTTCTTC.

This clonotype was counted only a few times. The chain recombines TRBV20-1 with TRBJ2-3; D is ambiguous. This CDR3 contains 11 residues. V was pared by 7 bases and J by 5 bases, with 10 bases between. The germline CDR1 and CDR2 sequences are DFQATT and SNEGSKA (reference sequence). CDR3 sequence reads: CSVVAVDTQYF. The CDR3 nucleotides read TGCAGTGTTGTTGCAGTAGATACGCAGTATTTT.

In this sample, this clonotype turned up a few times. V usage is TRBV20-1 and J usage is TRBJ2-2, with D unresolved. The CDR3 has 13 amino acids. In germline, CDR1 is DFQATT, CDR2 SNEGSKA (reference sequence). Trimming stripped 4 bases from V and 1 base from J, with 7 bases between. CDR3 residues: CSAISLNTGELFF. CDR3 sequence (DNA): TGCAGTGCTATATCCTTGAACACCGGGGAGCTGTTTTTT.

This clonotype was seen more than once but under ten times. This chain links TRBV29-1 with TRBJ2-7; 9 bases agree with TRBD2. V was clipped by 7 bases and J by 1 base; unmatched bases: 5. Germline V gene data show CDR1 as SQVTM and CDR2 as ANQGSEA. CDR3 length: 13 amino acids. CDR3 sequence reads: CSARLAASYEQYF. The CDR3 DNA sequence: TGCAGCGCAAGACTAGCGGCATCCTACGAGCAGTACTTC.

The CDR3 region has the DNA TGTGCCATCAGTGAGGACAGGGAAGAGACCCAGTACTTC. As protein: CAISEDREETQYF. The rearrangement links TRBV10-3 to TRBJ2-5; 7 bases are a match to TRBD1. The J segment lost 3 bases and the V segment lost 2 bases, leaving 0 bases of the junction unmatched. CDR3 length equals 13 residues. The germline gives CDR1 ENHRY, CDR2 SYGVKD.

This clonotype has more than one count but fewer than ten. This chain uses TRBV5-6 with TRBJ2-1; tentatively, D is TRBD1 (7 bases). Germline loops: CDR1 SGHDT, CDR2 YYEEEE. The CDR3 runs to 14 residues. Trimming took 4 bases from V and 9 from J, leaving 17 bases between them. Here the CDR3 reads CASSRGTVESEQFF. CDR3 nucleotide sequence: TGTGCCAGCAGCCGGGGGACAGTAGAAAGTGAGCAGTTCTTC.

This clonotype was seen ten or more times. The chain is built from TRBV7-2 and TRBJ2-3; 8 nucleotides agree with TRBD2. CDR3 length: 14 amino acids. Germline lookup yields CDR1 SGHTA and CDR2 FQGNSA. The V gene end was trimmed by 5 bases and the J gene end by 4 bases; junction bases not matched to a gene: 5. CDR3 residues: CASSLGLAADTQYF. For the CDR3, the DNA is TGTGCCAGCAGCCTCGGACTAGCTGCAGATACGCAGTATTTT.

The V and J genes are TRBV19 and TRBJ2-1; D is undetermined. In germline, CDR1 is LNHDA, CDR2 SQIVND (reference sequence). The ends were cut back, 4 bases at V and 9 bases at J, with 13 bases in the middle. This CDR3 has 13 amino acids. This CDR3 is CASSTSTRPEQFF. The CDR3 DNA is TGTGCCAGTAGTACTTCCACCAGGCCTGAGCAGTTCTTC. Using reference TRBV19 and TRBJ2-1 for the parts outside the CDR3, the full variable domain is DGGITQSPKYLFRKEGQNVTLSCEQNLNHDAMYWYRQDPGQGLRLIYYSQIVNDFQKGDIAEGYSVSREKKESFPLTVTSAQKNPTAFYLCASSTSTRPEQFFGPGTRLTVL.

There are a few counts of this clonotype. J is TRBJ2-7 and V is TRBV5-1; possibly TRBD2 for D (5 bases). This CDR3 is built from 16 residues. V gave up 4 bases and J gave up 2 bases, with 19 bases separating them. Germline V gene data show CDR1 as SGHRS and CDR2 as YFSETQ. Here the CDR3 DNA reads TGCGCCAGCAGCGGCCGTGAGGGAATGAGGGCCTACGAGCAGTACTTC. It encodes CASSGREGMRAYEQYF. The full variable domain, completed using reference TRBV5-1 and TRBJ2-7, is KAGVTQTPRYLIKTRGQQVTLSCSPISGHRSVSWYQQTPGQGLQFLFEYFSETQRNKGNFPGRFSGRQFSNSRSEMNVSTLELGDSALYLCASSGREGMRAYEQYFGPGTRLTVT.

Only a few counts were recorded for this clonotype. The chain couples TRBV19 to TRBJ2-7; D might be TRBD1 or TRBD2, each matching 5 bases. The CDR3 covers 13 residues. Trimming took 7 bases from V and 3 from J, leaving 13 bases between them. The germline V gene has CDR1 LNHDA and CDR2 SQIVND (reference sequence). The CDR3 here is CASTGPSSYEQYF. DNA of the CDR3: TGTGCCAGTACGGGACCCTCAAGCTACGAGCAGTACTTC.

This sequence joins TRBV11-1 and TRBJ2-1; 9 nucleotides agree with TRBD1. The V gene's germline CDR1 is SGHAT and CDR2 FQDESV (reference sequence). The ends lost 4 bases at V and 9 bases at J; junction bases unmatched: 22. This CDR3 is built from 19 residues. CDR3 protein: CASSSRASGTGSGRGEQFF. Written as DNA, the CDR3 is TGTGCCAGCAGCTCCAGGGCCTCCGGGACAGGGTCGGGTAGAGGTGAGCAGTTCTTC.